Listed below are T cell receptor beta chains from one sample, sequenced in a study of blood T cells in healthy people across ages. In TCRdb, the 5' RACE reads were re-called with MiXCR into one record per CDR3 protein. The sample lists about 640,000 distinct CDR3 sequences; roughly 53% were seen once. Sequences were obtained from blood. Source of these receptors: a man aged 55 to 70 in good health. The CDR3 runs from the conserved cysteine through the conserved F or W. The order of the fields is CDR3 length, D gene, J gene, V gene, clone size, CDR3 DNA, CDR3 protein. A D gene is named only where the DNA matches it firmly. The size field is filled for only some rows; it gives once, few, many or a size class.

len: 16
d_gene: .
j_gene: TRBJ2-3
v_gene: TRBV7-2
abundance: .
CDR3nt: TGTGCCAGCAGCCCACGCACAGGGTCCCTTGCAGATACGCAGTATTTT
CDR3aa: CASSPRTGSLADTQYF

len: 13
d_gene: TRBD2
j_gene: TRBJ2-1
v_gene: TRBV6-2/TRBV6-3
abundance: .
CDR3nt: TGTGCCAGCATTCCTAGCGGGGGCAATGAGCAGTTCTTC
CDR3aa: CASIPSGGNEQFF

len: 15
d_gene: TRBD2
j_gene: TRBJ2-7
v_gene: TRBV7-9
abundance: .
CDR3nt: TGTGCCAGCGGCACCGGGAGCGGGGGACCCTACGAGCAGTACTTC
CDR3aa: CASGTGSGGPYEQYF

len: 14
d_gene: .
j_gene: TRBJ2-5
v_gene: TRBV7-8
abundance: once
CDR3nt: TGTGCCAGCAGCCGGACAGATAACTGGGGGACCCAGTACTTC
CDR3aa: CASSRTDNWGTQYF

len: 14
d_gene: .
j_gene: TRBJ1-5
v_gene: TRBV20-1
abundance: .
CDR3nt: TGCAGTGCTAGAGATCGGCAGGTAAATCAGCCCCAGCATTTT
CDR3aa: CSARDRQVNQPQHF

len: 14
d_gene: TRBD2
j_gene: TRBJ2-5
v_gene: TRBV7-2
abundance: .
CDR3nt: TGTGCCAGCAGCCCCCGTAGCGGGTCCGAGACCCAGTACTTC
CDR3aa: CASSPRSGSETQYF

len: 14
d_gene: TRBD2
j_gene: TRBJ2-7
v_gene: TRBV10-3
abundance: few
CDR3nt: TGTGCCATCAGACGGGACGGGGGGGCCTACGAGCAGTACTTC
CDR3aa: CAIRRDGGAYEQYF

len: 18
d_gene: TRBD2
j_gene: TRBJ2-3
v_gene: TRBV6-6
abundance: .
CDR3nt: TGTGCCAGCAGTTTACCTATCCTGGCGGGGGGAATCACAGATACGCAGTATTTT
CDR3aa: CASSLPILAGGITDTQYF

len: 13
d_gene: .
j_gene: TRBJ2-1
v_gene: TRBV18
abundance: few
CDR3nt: TGTGCCAGCTCTCCCTTAGACAGGTCCTCAGGGTTCTTC
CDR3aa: CASSPLDRSSGFF

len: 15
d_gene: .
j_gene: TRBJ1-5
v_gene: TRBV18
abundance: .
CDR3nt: TGTGCCAGCTCACCACCTGGGCTTGGCAATCAGCCCCAGCATTTT
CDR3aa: CASSPPGLGNQPQHF

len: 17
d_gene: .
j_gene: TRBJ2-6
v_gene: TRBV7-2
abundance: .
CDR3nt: TGTGCCAGCAGCTTAGTGGGGACCCTCTCTGGGGCCAACGTCCTGACTTTC
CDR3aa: CASSLVGTLSGANVLTF

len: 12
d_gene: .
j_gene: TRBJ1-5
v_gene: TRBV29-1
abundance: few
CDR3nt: TGCAGCGTCCTTGAGGGGAATCAGCCCCAGCATTTT
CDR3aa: CSVLEGNQPQHF

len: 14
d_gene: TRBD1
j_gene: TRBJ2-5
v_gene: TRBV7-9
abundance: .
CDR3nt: TGTACCAGCAGCTTCGACAGGGGGCTGGAGACCCAGTACTTC
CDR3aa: CTSSFDRGLETQYF

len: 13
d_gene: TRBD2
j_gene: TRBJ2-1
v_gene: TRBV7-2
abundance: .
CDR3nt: TGTGCCGTGGGGGCTAGCGGGAGAGCTGAGCGGTTCTTC
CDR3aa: CAVGASGRAERFF

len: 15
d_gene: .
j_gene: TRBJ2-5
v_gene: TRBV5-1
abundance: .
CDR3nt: TGCGCCAGCTCAATGGCGCAGGGCCCCCAGGAGACCCAGTACTTC
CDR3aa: CASSMAQGPQETQYF

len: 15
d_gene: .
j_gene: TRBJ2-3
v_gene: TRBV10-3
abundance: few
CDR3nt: TGTGCCATCAGTGAGGAGGACAGAGGCACAGATACGCAGTATTTT
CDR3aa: CAISEEDRGTDTQYF

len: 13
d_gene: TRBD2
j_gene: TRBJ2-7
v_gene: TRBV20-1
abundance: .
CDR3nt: TGCAGTGCTAGCCCAGCGGGGAGCTACGAGCAGTACTTC
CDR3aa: CSASPAGSYEQYF

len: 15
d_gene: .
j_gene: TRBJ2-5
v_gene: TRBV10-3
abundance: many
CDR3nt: TGTGCCATCAGTGAAGGGGGGCCGAGCCAAGAGACCCAGTACTTC
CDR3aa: CAISEGGPSQETQYF

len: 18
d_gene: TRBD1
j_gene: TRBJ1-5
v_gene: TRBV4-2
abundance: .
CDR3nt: TGTGCCAGCAGCCAAGACCCTATGGGAGGGGGCATGAATCAGCCCCAGCATTTT
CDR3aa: CASSQDPMGGGMNQPQHF

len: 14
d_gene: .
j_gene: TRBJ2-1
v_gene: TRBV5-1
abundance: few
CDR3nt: TGCGCCAGCAGCACGACAGGGGAGGGGAATGAGCAGTTCTTC
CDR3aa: CASSTTGEGNEQFF

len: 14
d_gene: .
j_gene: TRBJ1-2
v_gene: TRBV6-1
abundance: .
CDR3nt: TGTGCCAGCACCCGGGATGGGGGTAACTATGGCTACACCTTC
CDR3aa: CASTRDGGNYGYTF

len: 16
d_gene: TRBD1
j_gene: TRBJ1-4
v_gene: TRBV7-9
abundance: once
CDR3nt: TGTGCCAGCAGCCATCAACCGGGACAGGGAAATGAAAAACTGTTTTTT
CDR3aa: CASSHQPGQGNEKLFF

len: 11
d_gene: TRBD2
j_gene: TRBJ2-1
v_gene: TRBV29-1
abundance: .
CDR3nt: TGCAGCGGTGGACTAGCGGGCCTGCAGTTCTTC
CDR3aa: CSGGLAGLQFF

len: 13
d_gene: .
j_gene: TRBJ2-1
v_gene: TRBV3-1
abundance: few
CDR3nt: TGTGCCAGCAGCCAACAAACTAGCACTGAGCAGTTCTTC
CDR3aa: CASSQQTSTEQFF

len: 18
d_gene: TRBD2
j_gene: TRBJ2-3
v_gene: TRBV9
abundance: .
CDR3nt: TGTGCCAGCAGCGTAGCGCTTGGGCCTAGCGGCGAGTTAGATACGCAGTATTTT
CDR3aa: CASSVALGPSGELDTQYF

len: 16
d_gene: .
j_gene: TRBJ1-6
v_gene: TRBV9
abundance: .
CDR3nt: TGTGCCAGCAGCGTAGGTCCCAGGACTGATAATTCACCCCTCCACTTT
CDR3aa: CASSVGPRTDNSPLHF

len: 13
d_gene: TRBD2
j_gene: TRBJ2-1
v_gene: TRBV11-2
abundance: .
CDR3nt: TGTGCCAGCAGCACCCTAGGGACTAGGAGGAAGTTCTTC
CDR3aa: CASSTLGTRRKFF

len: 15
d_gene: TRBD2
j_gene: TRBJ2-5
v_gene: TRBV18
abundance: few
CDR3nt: TGTGCCAGCTCACCAATCGGGGGGGCCGCAGAGACCCAGTACTTC
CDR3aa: CASSPIGGAAETQYF

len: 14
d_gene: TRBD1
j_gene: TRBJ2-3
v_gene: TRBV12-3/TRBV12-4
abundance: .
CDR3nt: TGTGCCAGCAGGGGACAGGGGGCGCGAGATACGCAGTATTTT
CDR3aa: CASRGQGARDTQYF